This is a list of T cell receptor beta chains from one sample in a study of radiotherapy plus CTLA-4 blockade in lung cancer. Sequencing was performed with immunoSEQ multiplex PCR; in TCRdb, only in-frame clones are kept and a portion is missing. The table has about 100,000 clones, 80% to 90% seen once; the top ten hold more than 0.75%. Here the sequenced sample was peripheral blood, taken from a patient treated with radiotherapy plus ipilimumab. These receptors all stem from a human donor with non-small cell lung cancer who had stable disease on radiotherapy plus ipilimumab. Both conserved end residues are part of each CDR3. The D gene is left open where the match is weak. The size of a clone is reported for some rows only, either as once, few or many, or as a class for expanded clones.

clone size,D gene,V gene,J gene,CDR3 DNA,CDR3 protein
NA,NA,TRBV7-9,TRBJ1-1,TGTGCCAGCAGCTTCCAGGAGAACACTGAAGCTTTCTTT,CASSFQENTEAFF
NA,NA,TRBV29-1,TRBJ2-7,TGCAGCGTCCTGAAGTTGGCAGGGGTAAGCTACGAGCAGTACTTC,CSVLKLAGVSYEQYF
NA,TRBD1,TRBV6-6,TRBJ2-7,TGTGCCAGCAGCGGGACAGGGAGATCCTACGAGCAGTACTTC,CASSGTGRSYEQYF
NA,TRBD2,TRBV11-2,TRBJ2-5,TGTGCCAGCAGCTTATTAGCGGGATCACAAGAGACCCAGTACTTC,CASSLLAGSQETQYF
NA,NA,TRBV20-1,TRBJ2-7,TGCAGTGCTGCAATTAAGGGCTGGGAAGACTTC,CSAAIKGWEDF
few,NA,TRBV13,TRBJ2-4,TGTGCCAGCAGCCAACAGGATATTCAGTACTTC,CASSQQDIQYF
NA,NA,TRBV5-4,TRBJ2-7,TGTGCCAGCAGCTTGGGGAAAGGCTACGAGCAGTACTTC,CASSLGKGYEQYF
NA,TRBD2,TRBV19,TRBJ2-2,TGTGCCAGTAGTATAGACGGGAGGAGGGCCGGGGAGCTGTTTTTT,CASSIDGRRAGELFF
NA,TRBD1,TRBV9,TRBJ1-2,TGTGCCAGCAGCGGAACTGGACAGGGCAATGGCTACACCTTC,CASSGTGQGNGYTF
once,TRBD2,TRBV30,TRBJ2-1,TGTGCCTGGAGTACGACTAGCGGGAGGGCTCCTGAGCAGTTCTTC,CAWSTTSGRAPEQFF
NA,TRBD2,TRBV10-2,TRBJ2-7,TGCGCCAGCAGTCTGGTAGCGGGGTCCTACGAGCAGTACTTC,CASSLVAGSYEQYF
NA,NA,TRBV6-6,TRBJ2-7,TGTGCCAGCAGTTACTTACTGGGGGCCTACGAGCAGTACTTC,CASSYLLGAYEQYF
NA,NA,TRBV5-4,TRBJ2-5,TGTGCCACCCAGCGGGGGTCCGGGACAGCCAAAGAGACCCAGTACTTC,CATQRGSGTAKETQYF
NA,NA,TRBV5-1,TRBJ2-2,TGCGCCAGCAGCTTGGATTCGGTGAACACCGGGGAGCTGTTTTTT,CASSLDSVNTGELFF
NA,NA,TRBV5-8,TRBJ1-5,TGTGCCAGCAGCTTGGAGTGGGCTAGCAATCAGCCCCAGCATTTT,CASSLEWASNQPQHF
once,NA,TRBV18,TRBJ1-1,TGTGCCAGCGAGGTGGGGGACACTGAAGCTTTCTTT,CASEVGDTEAFF
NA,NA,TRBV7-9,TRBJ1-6,TGTGCCAGCAGCTTAGTCCAGGGCGGGGGATATTCACCCCTCCACTTT,CASSLVQGGGYSPLHF